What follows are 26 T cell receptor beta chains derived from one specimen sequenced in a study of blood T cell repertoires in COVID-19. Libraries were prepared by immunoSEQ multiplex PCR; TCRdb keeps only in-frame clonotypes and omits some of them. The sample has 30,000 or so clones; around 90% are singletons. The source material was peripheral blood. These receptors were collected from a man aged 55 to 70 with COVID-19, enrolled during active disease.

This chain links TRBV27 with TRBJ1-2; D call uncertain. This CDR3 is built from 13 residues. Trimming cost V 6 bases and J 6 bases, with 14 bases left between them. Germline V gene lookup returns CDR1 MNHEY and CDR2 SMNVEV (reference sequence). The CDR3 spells CASSPGYSHGYTF. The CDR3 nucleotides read TGTGCCAGCAGCCCCGGTTATAGCCATGGCTACACCTTC.

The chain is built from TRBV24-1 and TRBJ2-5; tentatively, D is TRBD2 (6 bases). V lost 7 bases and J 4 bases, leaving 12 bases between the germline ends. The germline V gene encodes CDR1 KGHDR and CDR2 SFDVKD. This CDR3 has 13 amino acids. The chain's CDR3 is CATRGLEGETQYF. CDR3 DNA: TGTGCCACCAGGGGACTCGAGGGAGAGACCCAGTACTTC.

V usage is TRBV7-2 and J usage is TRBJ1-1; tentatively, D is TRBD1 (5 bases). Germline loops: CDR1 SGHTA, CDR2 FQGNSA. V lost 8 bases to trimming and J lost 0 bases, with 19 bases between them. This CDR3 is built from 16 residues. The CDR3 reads CASSRDSSPMNTEAFF. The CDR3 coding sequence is TGTGCCAGCTCTCGAGACAGCTCCCCAATGAACACTGAAGCTTTCTTT.

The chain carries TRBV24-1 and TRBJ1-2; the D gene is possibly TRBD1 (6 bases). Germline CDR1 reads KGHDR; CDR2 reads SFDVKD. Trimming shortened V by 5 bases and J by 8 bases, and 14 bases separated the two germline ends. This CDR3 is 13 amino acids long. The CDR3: CATSGGRGLGYTF. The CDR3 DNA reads TGTGCCACCAGTGGGGGCAGGGGTTTAGGCTACACCTTC.

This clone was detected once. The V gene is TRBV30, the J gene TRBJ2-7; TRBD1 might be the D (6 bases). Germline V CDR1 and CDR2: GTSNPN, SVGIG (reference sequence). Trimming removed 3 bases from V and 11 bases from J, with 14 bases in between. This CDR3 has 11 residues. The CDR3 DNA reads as TGTGCCTGGAGGCGACAGGCTACGGAGTACTTC. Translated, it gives CAWRRQATEYF. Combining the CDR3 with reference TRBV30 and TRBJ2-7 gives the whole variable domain SQTIHQWPATLVQPVGSPLSLECTVEGTSNPNLYWYRQAAGRGLQLLFYSVGIGQISSEVPQNLSASRPQDRQFILSSKKLLLSDSGFYLCAWRRQATEYFGPGTRLTVT.

The CDR3 region has the DNA TGCGCCAGCAGCTCAACCGGGGCCAAAAACATTCAGTACTTC. Its protein product is CASSSTGAKNIQYF. The chain is built from TRBV5-1 and TRBJ2-4, with D hard to call. There are 14 residues in the CDR3. The V gene lost 3 bases and the J gene lost 1 base, with 8 bases spanning the gap. Germline CDR1 reads SGHRS; CDR2 reads YFSETQ.

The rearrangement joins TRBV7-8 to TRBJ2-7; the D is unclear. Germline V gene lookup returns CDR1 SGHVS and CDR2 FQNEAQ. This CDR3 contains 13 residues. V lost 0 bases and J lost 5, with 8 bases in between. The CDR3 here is CASSLAGVDEQYF. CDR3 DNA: TGTGCCAGCAGCTTAGCCGGTGTCGACGAGCAGTACTTC. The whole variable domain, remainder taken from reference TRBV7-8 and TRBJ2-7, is GAGVSQSPRYKVAKRGQDVALRCDPISGHVSLFWYQQALGQGPEFLTYFQNEAQLDKSGLPSDRFFAERPEGSVSTLKIQRTQQEDSAVYLCASSLAGVDEQYFGPGTRLTVT.

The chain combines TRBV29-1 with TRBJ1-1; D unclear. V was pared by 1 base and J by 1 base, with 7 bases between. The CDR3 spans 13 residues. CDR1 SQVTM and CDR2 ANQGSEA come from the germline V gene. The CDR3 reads CSVEGRPNTEAFF. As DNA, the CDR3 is TGCAGCGTTGAAGGCAGGCCGAACACTGAAGCTTTCTTT.

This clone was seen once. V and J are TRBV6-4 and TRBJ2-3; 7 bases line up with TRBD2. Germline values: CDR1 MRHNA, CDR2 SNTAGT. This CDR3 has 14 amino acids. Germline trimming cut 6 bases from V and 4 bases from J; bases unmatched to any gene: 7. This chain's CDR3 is CASRRTSWADTQYF. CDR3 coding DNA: TGTGCCAGCAGGCGGACTAGTTGGGCAGATACGCAGTATTTT.

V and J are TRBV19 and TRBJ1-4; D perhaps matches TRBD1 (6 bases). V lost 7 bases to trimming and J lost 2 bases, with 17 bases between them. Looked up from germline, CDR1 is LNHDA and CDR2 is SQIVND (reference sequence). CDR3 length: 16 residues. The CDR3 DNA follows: TGTGCCAGTACCTACTCGGCGGGGGCGACTAATGAAAAACTGTTTTTT. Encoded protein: CASTYSAGATNEKLFF.

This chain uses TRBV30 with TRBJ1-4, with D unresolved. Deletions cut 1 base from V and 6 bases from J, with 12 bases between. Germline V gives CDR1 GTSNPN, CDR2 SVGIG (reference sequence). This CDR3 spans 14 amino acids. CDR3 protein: CAWSEDSIDEKLFF. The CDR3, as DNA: TGTGCCTGGAGTGAGGACTCCATCGATGAAAAACTGTTTTTT.

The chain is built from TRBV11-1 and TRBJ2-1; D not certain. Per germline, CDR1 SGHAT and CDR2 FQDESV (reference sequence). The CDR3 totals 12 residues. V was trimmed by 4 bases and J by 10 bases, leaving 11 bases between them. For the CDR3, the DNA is TGTGCCAGCAGCTCCCCTATTGAGGAGCAGTTCTTC. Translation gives CASSSPIEEQFF.

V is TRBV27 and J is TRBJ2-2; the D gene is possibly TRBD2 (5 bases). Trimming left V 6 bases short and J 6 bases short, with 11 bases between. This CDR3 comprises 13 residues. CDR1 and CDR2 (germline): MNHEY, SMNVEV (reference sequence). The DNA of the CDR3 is TGTGCCAGCAGCCACCGCGGGTCCGGGGAGCTGTTTTTT. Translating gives CASSHRGSGELFF.

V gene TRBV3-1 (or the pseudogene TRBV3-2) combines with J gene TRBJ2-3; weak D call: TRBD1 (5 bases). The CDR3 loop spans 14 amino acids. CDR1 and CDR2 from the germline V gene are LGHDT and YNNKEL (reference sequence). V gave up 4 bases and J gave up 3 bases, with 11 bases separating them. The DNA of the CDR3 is TGTGCCAGCAGCCCACGCCAGGGAACAGATACGCAGTATTTT. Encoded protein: CASSPRQGTDTQYF.

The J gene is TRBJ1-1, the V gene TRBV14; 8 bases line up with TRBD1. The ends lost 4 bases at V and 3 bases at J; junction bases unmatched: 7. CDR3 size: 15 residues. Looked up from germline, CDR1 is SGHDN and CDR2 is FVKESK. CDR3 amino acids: CASSRLTGGHTEAFF. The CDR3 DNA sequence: TGTGCCAGCAGCCGTTTAACAGGGGGGCACACTGAAGCTTTCTTT. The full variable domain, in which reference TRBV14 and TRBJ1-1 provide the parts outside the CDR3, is EAGVTQFPSHSVIEKGQTVTLRCDPISGHDNLYWYRRVMGKEIKFLLHFVKESKQDESGMPNNRFLAERTGGTYSTLKVQPAELEDSGVYFCASSRLTGGHTEAFFGQGTRLTVV.

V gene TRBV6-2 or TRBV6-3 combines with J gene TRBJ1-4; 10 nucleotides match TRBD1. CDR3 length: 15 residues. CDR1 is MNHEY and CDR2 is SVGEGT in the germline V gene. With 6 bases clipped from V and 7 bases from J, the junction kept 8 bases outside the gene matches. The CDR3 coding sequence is TGTGCCAGCAGCCGCGACAGGGGGCACGGTGAAAAACTGTTTTTT. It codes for CASSRDRGHGEKLFF.

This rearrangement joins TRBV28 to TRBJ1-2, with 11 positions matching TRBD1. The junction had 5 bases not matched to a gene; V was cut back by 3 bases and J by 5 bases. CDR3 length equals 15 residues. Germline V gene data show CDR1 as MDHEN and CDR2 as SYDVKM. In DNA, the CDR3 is TGTGCCAGCAGTTTCGGGGACAGGGGGATTTATGGCTACACCTTC. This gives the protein CASSFGDRGIYGYTF.

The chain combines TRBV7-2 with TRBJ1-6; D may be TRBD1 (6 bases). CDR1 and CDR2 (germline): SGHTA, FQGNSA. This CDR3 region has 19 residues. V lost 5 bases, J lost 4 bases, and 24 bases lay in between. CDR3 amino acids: CASSAPGQGVDGYNSPLHF. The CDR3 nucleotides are TGTGCCAGCAGCGCTCCGGGACAAGGGGTAGATGGGTATAATTCACCCCTCCACTTT.

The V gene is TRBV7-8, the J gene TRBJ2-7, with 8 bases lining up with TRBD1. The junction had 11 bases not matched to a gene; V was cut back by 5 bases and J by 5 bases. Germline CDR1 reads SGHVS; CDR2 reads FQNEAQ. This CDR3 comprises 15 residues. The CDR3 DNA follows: TGTGCCAGCAGCCAGGGGGCGTACCAAGGCAACGAGCAGTACTTC. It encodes CASSQGAYQGNEQYF. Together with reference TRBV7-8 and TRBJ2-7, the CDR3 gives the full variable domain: GAGVSQSPRYKVAKRGQDVALRCDPISGHVSLFWYQQALGQGPEFLTYFQNEAQLDKSGLPSDRFFAERPEGSVSTLKIQRTQQEDSAVYLCASSQGAYQGNEQYFGPGTRLTVT.

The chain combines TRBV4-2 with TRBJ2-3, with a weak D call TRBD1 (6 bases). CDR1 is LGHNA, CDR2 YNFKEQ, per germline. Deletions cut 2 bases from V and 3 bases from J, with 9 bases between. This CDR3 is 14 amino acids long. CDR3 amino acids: CASSQSQGTDTQYF. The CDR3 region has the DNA TGTGCCAGCAGCCAATCCCAGGGGACAGATACGCAGTATTTT.

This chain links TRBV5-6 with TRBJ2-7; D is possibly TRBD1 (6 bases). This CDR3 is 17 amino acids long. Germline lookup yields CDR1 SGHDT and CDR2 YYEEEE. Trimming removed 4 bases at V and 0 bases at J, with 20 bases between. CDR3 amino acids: CASSPRYPGQHSYEQYF. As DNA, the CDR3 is TGTGCCAGCAGCCCCCGATATCCGGGACAACACTCCTACGAGCAGTACTTC.

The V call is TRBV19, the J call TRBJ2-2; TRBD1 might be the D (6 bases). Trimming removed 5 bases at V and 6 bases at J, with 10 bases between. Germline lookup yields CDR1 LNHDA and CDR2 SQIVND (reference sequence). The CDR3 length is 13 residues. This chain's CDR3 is CASSQQGSGELFF. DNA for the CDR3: TGTGCCAGTAGTCAACAGGGATCCGGGGAGCTGTTTTTT.

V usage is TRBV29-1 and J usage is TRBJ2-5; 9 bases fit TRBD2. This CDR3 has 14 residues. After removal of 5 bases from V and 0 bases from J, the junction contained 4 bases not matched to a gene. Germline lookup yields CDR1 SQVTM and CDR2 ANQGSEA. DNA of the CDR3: TGCAGCGTTTTCGCGGGAGGGAACCAAGAGACCCAGTACTTC. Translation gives CSVFAGGNQETQYF.

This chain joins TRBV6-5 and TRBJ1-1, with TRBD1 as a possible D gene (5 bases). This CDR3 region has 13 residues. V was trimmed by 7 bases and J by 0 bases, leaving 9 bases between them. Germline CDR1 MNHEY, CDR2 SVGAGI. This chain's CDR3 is CASIQGMNTEAFF. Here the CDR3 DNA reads TGTGCCAGCATTCAGGGAATGAACACTGAAGCTTTCTTT.

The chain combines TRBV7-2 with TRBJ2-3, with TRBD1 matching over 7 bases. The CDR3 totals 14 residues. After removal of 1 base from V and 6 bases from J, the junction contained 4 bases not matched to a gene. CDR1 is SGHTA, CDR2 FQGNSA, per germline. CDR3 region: CASSLEGAGDTQYF. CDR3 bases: TGTGCCAGCAGCTTAGAGGGGGCGGGCGATACGCAGTATTTT.

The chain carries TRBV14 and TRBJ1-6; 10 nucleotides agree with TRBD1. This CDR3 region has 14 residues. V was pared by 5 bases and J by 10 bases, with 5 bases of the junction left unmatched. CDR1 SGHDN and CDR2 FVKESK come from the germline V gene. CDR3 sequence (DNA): TGTGCCAGCAGCACGGGACAGGGGTGGTCACCCCTCCACTTT. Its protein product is CASSTGQGWSPLHF. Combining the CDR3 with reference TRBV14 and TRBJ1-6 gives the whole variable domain EAGVTQFPSHSVIEKGQTVTLRCDPISGHDNLYWYRRVMGKEIKFLLHFVKESKQDESGMPNNRFLAERTGGTYSTLKVQPAELEDSGVYFCASSTGQGWSPLHFGNGTRLTVT.